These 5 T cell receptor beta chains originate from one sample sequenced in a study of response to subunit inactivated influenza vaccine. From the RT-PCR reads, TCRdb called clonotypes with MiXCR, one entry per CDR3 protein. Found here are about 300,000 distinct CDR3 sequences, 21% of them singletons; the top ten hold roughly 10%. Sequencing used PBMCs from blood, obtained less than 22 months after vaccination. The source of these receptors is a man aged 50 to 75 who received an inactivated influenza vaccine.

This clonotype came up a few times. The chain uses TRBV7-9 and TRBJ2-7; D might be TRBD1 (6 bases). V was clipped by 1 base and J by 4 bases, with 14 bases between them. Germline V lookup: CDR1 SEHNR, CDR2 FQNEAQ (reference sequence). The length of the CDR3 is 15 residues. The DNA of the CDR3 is TGTGCCAGCAGCTTAGGGACAGTGGGTAATTACGAGCAGTACTTC. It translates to CASSLGTVGNYEQYF.

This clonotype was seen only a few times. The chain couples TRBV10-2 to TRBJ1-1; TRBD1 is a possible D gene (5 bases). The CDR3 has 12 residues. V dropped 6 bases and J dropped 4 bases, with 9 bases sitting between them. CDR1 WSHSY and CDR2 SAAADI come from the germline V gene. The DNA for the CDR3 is TGCGCCAGCAGGACAGTAAGCACTGAAGCTTTCTTT. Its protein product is CASRTVSTEAFF.

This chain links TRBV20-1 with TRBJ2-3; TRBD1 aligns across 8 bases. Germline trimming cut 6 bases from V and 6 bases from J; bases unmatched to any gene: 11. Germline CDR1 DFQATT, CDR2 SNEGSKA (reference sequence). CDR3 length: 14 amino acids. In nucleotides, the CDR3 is TGCAGTGCCCCCGGGACAGGACCCACGGATACGCAGTATTTT. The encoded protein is CSAPGTGPTDTQYF.

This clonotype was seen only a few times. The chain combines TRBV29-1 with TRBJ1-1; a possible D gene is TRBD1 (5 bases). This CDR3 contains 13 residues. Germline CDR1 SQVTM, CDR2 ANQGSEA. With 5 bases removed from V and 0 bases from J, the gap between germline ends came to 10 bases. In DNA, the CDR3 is TGCAGCGTTAAGGGGATCATGAACACTGAAGCTTTCTTT. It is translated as CSVKGIMNTEAFF.

The CDR3 region has the DNA TGTGCCAGCAGCCAAGTAGGGACAGAAGGCGCCGGGGAGCTGTTTTTT. This encodes CASSQVGTEGAGELFF. The chain links TRBV4-2 to TRBJ2-2; 7 positions agree with TRBD1. The germline CDR1 and CDR2 sequences are LGHNA and YNFKEQ. Germline trimming cut 1 base from V and 6 bases from J; bases unmatched to any gene: 8. The CDR3 has 16 amino acids.